The source of this T cell receptor beta chain is a study of control samples from healthy donors and cancer patients (dated by TCRdb to the early 2020s). The germline V gene supplies CDR1 SGHTA and CDR2 FQGTGA. The CDR3 numbers 18 residues from cysteine through phenylalanine. The CDR3 DNA has 54 bases and is translated from base 1. Germline trimming: 2 bases from V, 0 bases from J; junction bases outside gene matches: 3. The method behind the library was the immunoSEQ multiplex PCR assay. What TCRdb holds here is the immuneACCESS table cut down to in-frame rearrangements. Part of the clones is not present; checked against another copy, under half of the missing clones reflect an unresolved V gene, and the others are unexplained. Within this sample are approximately 93,000 clones, with around 90% of them counted one time only. The ten largest clones capture about 10% of the sample. As for this clone: This clone's antigen is unknown. Base-call qualities are not available, and no considerably larger clone is one nucleotide away.

Sequencing was carried out using PBMCs. The clonotype originates from a woman between 45 and 60 years old with colorectal cancer. The chain was built from TRBV7-3 and TRBJ2-2; 13 of the junction bases match TRBD2. Here the CDR3 is given as CASSLGTSGVTNTGELFF. The sequenced DNA is TGTGCCAGCAGCTTAGGGACTAGCGGGGTTACGAACACCGGGGAGCTGTTTTTT.